One sample yielded the 2 T cell receptor beta chains listed below, sequenced in a study of blood T cell repertoires in COVID-19. Libraries were prepared by immunoSEQ multiplex PCR; TCRdb keeps only in-frame clonotypes and omits some of them. In the table there are some 380,000 clones, approximately 91% of which are singletons. The sequenced sample was PBMCs or T cells enriched from blood (not recorded which). Every receptor here comes from a woman aged 40 to 50 with acute COVID-19.

The V and J genes are TRBV2 and TRBJ1-2, with TRBD1 matching over 9 bases. Germline V lookup: CDR1 SNHLY, CDR2 FYNNEI. The CDR3 is 13 amino acids. Trimming removed 6 bases from V and 8 bases from J; junction bases left unmatched: 7. The CDR3 DNA reads TGTGCCAGCAGAGAACAGGGGGCCGGAGGCTACACCTTC. Translation: CASREQGAGGYTF.

This chain joins TRBV4-1 and TRBJ1-3; D gene ambiguous. This CDR3 region has 15 residues. Trimming removed 0 bases from V and 0 bases from J, with 6 bases in between. Germline V gives CDR1 MGHRA, CDR2 YSYEKL. CDR3 in amino acids: CASSQDIDSGNTIYF. The DNA of the CDR3 is TGCGCCAGCAGCCAAGACATAGACTCTGGAAACACCATATATTTT.